This entry is about one TCR beta chain. This sample was included in a study of shared clonotypes between healthy human individuals. Study information: Donors consisted of a couple of women and three men between 18 and 49.

Deletions cut 4 bases from V and 4 bases from J, with 11 bases between. CDR3 length: 14 residues. Germline V CDR1 and CDR2: MDHEN, SYDVKM. Profiled with immunoSEQ multiplex PCR; TCRdb holds only in-frame clones, not every one. The table records over 950,000 clones, roughly 80% of them present only once. Donation came from healthy HIV-negative adults that had no recent acute infections or vaccinations. The TCR sequence derives from a man aged 18 to 30 in good health. Some clones in this sample may be carry-over from other donors' samples. The sample was memory CD4+ T cells from PBMCs. Subset of the sample: CD45RA-negative fraction. The gene calls are TRBV28 and TRBJ1-5; tentatively, D is TRBD1 (5 bases). For the CDR3, the DNA is TGTGCCAGCAGTTCGAGTGGGGGAAATCAGCCCCAGCATTTT. This encodes CASSSSGGNQPQHF. The whole variable domain, filled in from reference TRBV28 and TRBJ1-5, reads DVKVTQSSRYLVKRTGEKVFLECVQDMDHENMFWYRQDPGLGLRLIYFSYDVKMKEKGDIPEGYSVSREKKERFSLILESASTNQTSMYLCASSSSGGNQPQHFGDGTRLSIL.